This TCR beta chain was sequenced in a study of T cells in Graves' hyperthyroidism and ophthalmopathy. Findings of the study overall: In blood, most of the thyroid clonotypes expanded above 0.001 were also present.

CDR1 is KGHDR, CDR2 SFDVKD, per germline. CDR3 length: 16 amino acids. V was trimmed by 3 bases and J by 2 bases, leaving 13 bases between them. The table lists this clonotype with many counts. The antigen is not known. Amplified TCR beta CDR3 regions came from RNA transcripts. First-round RT-PCR with HTBI primers amplified the TCR CDR3 region. TCRdb ran MiXCR on the multiplex PCR reads and lists one entry per CDR3 protein. The data show about 380,000 distinct CDR3 sequences, less than 20% seen once. The rearrangement uses TRBV24-1 and TRBJ2-1; D could derive from TRBD1 or TRBD2 (5 bases each). This receptor was obtained from a man aged 18 to 30 with Graves' ophthalmopathy. The sample consisted of blood. The CDR3 loop is CATSDTGTDTYNEQFF. The CDR3 region has the DNA TGTGCCACCAGTGATACCGGGACGGATACCTACAATGAGCAGTTCTTC.